The source of this TCR beta chain is a study of shared clonotypes between healthy human individuals (dated by TCRdb to 2020 to 2022). For the study in its entirety: The cohort comprised two women and a few men aged 18 to 49 years. Libraries were prepared and TCR repertoires were sequenced by different laboratories using diverse techniques, in order to increase sequencing depth and limit assay-specific biases. Blood TCR repertoires of about 5 healthy adults were deeply sequenced to estimate repertoire size and the extent of clonotype sharing between individuals. Each donor's leukapheresis produced roughly between roughly 0.85 and 10 billion PBMCs. For each donor, CD4 naive and CD4 memory were each run on three plates, CD8 naive on two plates, and CD8 memory on one plate.

Study-level results and caveats: Estimated clonotype richness was generally larger for naive than for memory subsets. Pairwise subsampling indicated that sequencing depth was expected to affect the degree of clonotype sharing among donors. When several donors were compared, the shared fraction of clonotypes was about 5.4% for naive CD4, roughly 3.3% for naive CD8, 2% to 2.5% for memory CD4, and less than 0.5% for memory CD8. Sampling was limited to blood, and TCR repertoires in tissue likely differ from TCR repertoires in blood. Clonotypes shared by all four sorted-subset donors showed higher generation probabilities than non-shared clonotypes. The genetic and exposure-history diversity represented was limited by the small number of donors. Incomplete sequencing was indicated by rarefaction of sorted-subset datasets, despite the large sequencing depth.

Using the deep immunoSEQ assay, multiplex PCR amplified TCR CDR3 regions from genomic DNA. For each cell subset, the extracted genomic DNA was distributed evenly across all wells of several immunoSEQ 96-well plates, and each plate served as one replicate. For sorted subsets, each replicate PCR was loaded with approximately 0.2 ug genomic DNA, equivalent to roughly 30,000 T cell genomes. The purified libraries were quantified using a Qubit 3.0 fluorometer, sized with a Bioanalyzer 2100, and then quantified again using the KAPA Library Quantification kit. Every immunoSEQ 96-well plate was sequenced on a separate single-read 150-cycle Illumina NextSeq 550 flow cell. The original pipeline was this. Because the immunoSEQ output included only junctional sequences and no quality scores, the filtering could not be the same as the filtering used for full-length reads. To assign V/J genes and CDR3, sequences were annotated against IMGT germline references using PyIR, a Python wrapper for IgBLAST v1.9. Reads were removed for weak V/J assignments (E-value above 1e-6), missing CDR3, stop codons, out-of-frame junctions, or ambiguous translated residues. A V3J clonotype was defined by an identical inferred V gene, J gene, and CDR3 amino acid sequence. Percentage overlap between repertoires was computed as shared unique clonotypes divided by the size of the smaller repertoire. Three approaches were used to assess repertoire richness: RTK rarefaction, the Chao1 estimator, and Recon v2.1 estimates of unobserved clonotypes. For all TCRbeta clonotypes obtained by the gDNA method from a few donors, generation probabilities were computed with OLGA. TCRdb obtained this table from immuneACCESS and retained in-frame rearrangements with V and J assigned. These tables miss some clones; where compared with another copy, unresolved V genes account for less than half of the shortfall, and the remainder is unexplained. V and J calls and clone size are as listed in that table; D and trimming were resolved from the DNA. A total of about 550,000 clones appear in this sample, nearly 97% of them only once. Jointly, the top ten make up about 0.11% of the sample.

CDR1 and CDR2 (SQVTM, ANQGSEA) derive from the germline V gene. V was cut back by 4 bases and J by 0 bases, leaving a gap of 15 bases between them. The cysteine opens and the phenylalanine closes a CDR3 of 15 amino acids. The entry retains the CDR3 DNA only, 45 bases that are in frame from base 1. For this clone: Its recognized antigen is unknown. No per-base quality is available; no much larger clone lies one base away.

CD8 naive samples were obtained by positive selection for CCR7 among CD45RO-negative cells, yielding a CD45RA+CCR7+ population from which TemRA cells were excluded. The donors were healthy, HIV-negative adults who had no recently reported acute infections or vaccinations. Only Caucasian adults living in Nashville, Tennessee, USA were represented among the donors. Blood was obtained by leukapheresis, after which PBMCs were separated by Ficoll-Histopaque density gradient centrifugation and cryopreserved in liquid nitrogen vapor phase. Analytical flow cytometry was used to check the purity and quantity of every magnetically sorted T cell population. Each sorted fraction had its genomic DNA isolated and then quantified by UV absorbance on a Nanodrop 2000c.

The rearranged chain carries TRBV29-1 and TRBJ1-2; the D gene identity is not certain. The clonotype was recovered from a woman in her 30s in good health. The source material was naive CD8+ T cells sorted from blood. The meaning of the sample's cell subset or site label: CD45RA+CCR7+. The CDR3 amino acid sequence is: CSVVNPQSPNYGYTF. In nucleotide form, the sequence is TGCAGCGTTGTAAACCCCCAAAGCCCTAACTATGGCTACACCTTC.